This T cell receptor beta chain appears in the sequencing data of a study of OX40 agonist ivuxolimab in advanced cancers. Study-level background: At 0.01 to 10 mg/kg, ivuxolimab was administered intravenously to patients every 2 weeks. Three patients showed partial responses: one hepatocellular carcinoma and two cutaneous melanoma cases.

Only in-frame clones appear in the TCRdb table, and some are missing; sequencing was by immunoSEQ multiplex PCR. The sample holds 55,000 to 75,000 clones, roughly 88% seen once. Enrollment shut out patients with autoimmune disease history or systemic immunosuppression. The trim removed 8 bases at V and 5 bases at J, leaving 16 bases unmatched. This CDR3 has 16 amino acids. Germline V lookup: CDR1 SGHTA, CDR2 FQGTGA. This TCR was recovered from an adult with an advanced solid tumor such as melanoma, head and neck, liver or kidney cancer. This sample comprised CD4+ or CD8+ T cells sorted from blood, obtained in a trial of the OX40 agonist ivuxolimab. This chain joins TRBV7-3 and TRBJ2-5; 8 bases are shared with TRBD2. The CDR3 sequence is CASSSYIAGPGETQYF. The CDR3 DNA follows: TGTGCCAGCTCGTCCTATATAGCGGGGCCCGGGGAGACCCAGTACTTC.